This entry lists 18 T cell receptor beta chains sequenced from one sample in a study of shared clonotypes between healthy human individuals. This table comes from immunoSEQ multiplex PCR, and its TCRdb copy is limited to in-frame clones, with some not included. The sample includes 2 million to 3 million clones, over 85% of them seen just once. The sequenced material came from naive CD4+ T cells from PBMCs. The sample's subset: CD45RA+ positively selected. These receptors were collected from a young man in good health. Some clones in this sample may be carry-over from other donors' samples.

This rearrangement joins TRBV4-1 to TRBJ2-7; D call uncertain. From germline, CDR1 is MGHRA and CDR2 YSYEKL. Trimming removed 1 base from V and 0 bases from J, with 16 bases in between. The CDR3 contains 17 residues. CDR3 DNA: TGCGCCAGCAGCCAAGGAGACGGAACTCCCAGCTCCTACGAGCAGTACTTC. This translates into CASSQGDGTPSSYEQYF.

The chain carries TRBV7-9 and TRBJ2-5; D gene ambiguous. This CDR3 has 12 amino acids. Germline V gene data show CDR1 as SEHNR and CDR2 as FQNEAQ (reference sequence). V was cut by 5 bases and J by 5 bases, with 9 bases left in between. The CDR3 spells CASSPIRETQYF. In DNA, the CDR3 is TGTGCCAGCAGCCCCATAAGGGAGACCCAGTACTTC.

Concerning this clone: Other DNA sequences of this sample code for an identical CDR3. This chain connects TRBV19 to TRBJ1-2; possible D gene TRBD1, 5 bases. Germline V gene lookup returns CDR1 LNHDA and CDR2 SQIVND (reference sequence). This CDR3 comprises 13 residues. The V and J ends lost 3 bases and 4 bases respectively, with 9 bases between them. The CDR3 loop is CASSIPGAYGYTF. CDR3 coding DNA: TGTGCCAGTAGTATCCCCGGGGCCTATGGCTACACCTTC.

The J gene is TRBJ1-5, the V gene TRBV10-3; 9 positions match TRBD1. There are 14 residues in the CDR3. Germline lookup yields CDR1 ENHRY and CDR2 SYGVKD. The trim removed 6 bases at V and 3 bases at J, leaving 3 bases unmatched. The CDR3 region has the DNA TGTGCCATCAGCGGGACAGGGAACAATCAGCCCCAGCATTTT. As protein: CAISGTGNNQPQHF.

This rearrangement joins TRBV19 to TRBJ1-5; D is unclear. CDR1 and CDR2 (germline): LNHDA, SQIVND (reference sequence). V lost 6 bases and J 1 base, leaving 4 bases between the germline ends. The length of the CDR3 is 12 residues. The CDR3 bases are TGTGCCAGTAGACAGAGCAATCAGCCCCAGCATTTT. Translated: CASRQSNQPQHF.

The chain recombines TRBV30 with TRBJ2-7, with TRBD2 matching over 7 bases. This CDR3 spans 16 amino acids. V trimming: 3 bases; J trimming: 4 bases; junction bases outside the gene matches: 15. Germline V gene sequence: CDR1 GTSNPN, CDR2 SVGIG (reference sequence). The CDR3 bases are TGTGCCTGGAGCAGAGGGAGGGGCCTAATCCGGTACGAGCAGTACTTC. Translation: CAWSRGRGLIRYEQYF.

The rearrangement joins TRBV6-6 to TRBJ1-4; 7 nucleotides line up with TRBD1. The CDR3 contains 15 residues. Germline values: CDR1 MNHNY, CDR2 SVGAGI (reference sequence). The J segment lost 8 bases and the V segment lost 5 bases, leaving 11 bases of the junction unmatched. CDR3 nucleotides: TGTGCCAGCAGTCCCGAGGGGGCGCGGGAGGAAAAACTGTTTTTT. Protein: CASSPEGAREEKLFF.

The V and J genes are TRBV18 and TRBJ2-3; 8 bases line up with TRBD2. V lost 0 bases and J lost 5; bases outside the gene matches: 4. The CDR3 loop spans 15 amino acids. CDR1 is KGHSH and CDR2 is LQKENI in the germline V gene. The CDR3 sequence is CASSPPSLAGDTQYF. Written as DNA, the CDR3 is TGTGCCAGCTCACCACCTAGTCTAGCGGGAGATACGCAGTATTTT.

About this clone: This sample includes further DNA sequences coding for the same CDR3. The J gene is TRBJ1-1, the V gene TRBV5-6; 7 nucleotides match TRBD1. CDR1 and CDR2 from the germline V gene are SGHDT and YYEEEE. The CDR3 covers 14 residues. The trim removed 3 bases at V and 5 bases at J, leaving 7 bases unmatched. The CDR3: CASSSYRGRTEAFF. Here the CDR3 DNA reads TGTGCCAGCAGCTCATACAGGGGTCGGACTGAAGCTTTCTTT.

The chain is built from TRBV12-5 and TRBJ2-7; D assignment may be TRBD1 or TRBD2 (5 bases each). This CDR3 comprises 14 residues. Germline V gene data show CDR1 as LGHNT and CDR2 as FRNRAP. The germline V and J ends were trimmed by 7 bases and 0 bases, with 13 bases remaining between them. The CDR3 DNA reads as TGTGCTAGTGCCATGGGACGGGGCTCCTACGAGCAGTACTTC. Translating it yields CASAMGRGSYEQYF.

This sequence joins TRBV30 and TRBJ2-3, with TRBD1 identical over 8 bases. V dropped 5 bases and J dropped 0; count of bases not matched to a gene: 7. Germline V lookup: CDR1 GTSNPN, CDR2 SVGIG (reference sequence). This CDR3 spans 15 amino acids. The CDR3, as DNA: TGTGCCTGGGATCCGGGACAGGCGAGCACAGATACGCAGTATTTT. Translation: CAWDPGQASTDTQYF. The complete variable domain, with remaining parts taken from reference TRBV30 and TRBJ2-3, reads SQTIHQWPATLVQPVGSPLSLECTVEGTSNPNLYWYRQAAGRGLQLLFYSVGIGQISSEVPQNLSASRPQDRQFILSSKKLLLSDSGFYLCAWDPGQASTDTQYFGPGTRLTVL.

This chain links TRBV5-4 with TRBJ1-2; unclear D gene. CDR3 length: 13 residues. Germline V gives CDR1 SGHNT, CDR2 YYREEE (reference sequence). Between the trimmed V and J ends, which lost 3 bases and 8 bases, there was a span of 14 bases. CDR3 nucleotide sequence: TGTGCCAGCAGCTCCTACATGGCGGGCGGCTACACCTTC. Encoded protein: CASSSYMAGGYTF.

The V and J genes are TRBV30 and TRBJ2-7; a possible D gene is TRBD1 (6 bases). The CDR3 covers 13 residues. Trimming pared 4 bases from V and 7 bases from J, leaving 17 bases between. Germline V lookup: CDR1 GTSNPN, CDR2 SVGIG (reference sequence). The CDR3 sequence: CAWTGGTFFEQYF. In DNA form, the CDR3 reads TGTGCCTGGACTGGGGGCACTTTCTTTGAGCAGTACTTC.

The chain carries TRBV5-1 and TRBJ2-5; TRBD1 matches at 7 bases. CDR3 length: 14 amino acids. V lost 4 bases, J lost 1 base, and 4 bases stayed unmatched. CDR1 is SGHRS, CDR2 YFSETQ, per germline. For the CDR3, the DNA is TGCGCCAGCAGCCTGGACAGGCCCCAAGAGACCCAGTACTTC. Translated: CASSLDRPQETQYF.

The gene calls are TRBV4-3 and TRBJ1-6; 10 positions match TRBD1. The CDR3 is 17 residues long. The germline CDR1 and CDR2 sequences are LGHNA and YSLEER. V shed 1 base and J 9 bases; nucleotides not matched to a gene: 9. The chain's CDR3 is CASSQGATGQGFSPLHF. The CDR3 DNA follows: TGCGCCAGCAGCCAAGGGGCCACGGGACAGGGGTTTTCACCCCTCCACTTT.

This rearrangement joins TRBV19 to TRBJ2-1; 9 bases match TRBD2. J lost 9 bases, V lost 3 bases, and 9 bases had no gene match. CDR3 length: 15 residues. CDR1 LNHDA and CDR2 SQIVND come from the germline V gene (reference sequence). This CDR3 reads CASSIMAGGPSEQFF. The DNA of the CDR3 is TGTGCCAGTAGTATCATGGCGGGAGGGCCAAGTGAGCAGTTCTTC.

The gene calls are TRBV4-1 and TRBJ1-1; D gene uncertain. Germline CDR1 is MGHRA and CDR2 is YSYEKL. Between the trimmed V and J ends, which lost 0 bases and 1 base, there was a span of 9 bases. The CDR3 spans 15 residues. The CDR3 sequence is CASSQEVAANTEAFF. The CDR3 nucleotides are TGCGCCAGCAGCCAAGAGGTCGCAGCGAACACTGAAGCTTTCTTT.

The genes are TRBV11-2 and TRBJ2-1; TRBD2 matches at 10 bases. V lost 7 bases and J lost 5; bases outside the gene matches: 11. The CDR3 loop spans 16 amino acids. Germline CDR1 and CDR2: SGHAT and FQNNGV. This CDR3 reads CASTYTGLADHNEQFF. CDR3 coding DNA: TGTGCCAGCACCTATACTGGACTAGCGGACCACAATGAGCAGTTCTTC.